This TCR beta chain is from a study of cytomegalovirus exposure and HLA in healthy donors. Worth noting for this clone: Its antigen is unknown.

The donors gave bone marrow, and they were healthy. CDR1 is SNHLY and CDR2 is FYNNEI in the germline V gene. There are 14 residues in the CDR3. Trimming at V came to 6 bases and at J to 8 bases, leaving 7 bases not matched to a gene. Overall study results and limits: Overall, approximately 180 TCR beta chains were annotated as cytomegalovirus-associated.

PCR involved 60 Vbeta and 13 Jbeta primers. Clones were read by immunoSEQ multiplex PCR, and TCRdb kept only the in-frame ones, dropping some. Of under 85,000 clones in the sample, under 80% were seen once. This chain uses TRBV2 with TRBJ1-4, with 9 bases fitting TRBD1. The material sequenced was PBMCs. The clonotype comes from a man between 40 and 49 years old in good health and CMV-seronegative. DNA for the CDR3: TGTGCCAGCAGAGCTACAGGGGGCTGGGAAAAACTGTTTTTT. Translation: CASRATGGWEKLFF.